This TCR beta chain is drawn from a study of shared clonotypes between healthy human individuals (dated by TCRdb to about 2020). Background for the entire study: The cohort comprised a couple of women and a few men aged 18 to 49 years. For each donor, CD4 naive and CD4 memory were each given three plates, CD8 naive was given two plates, and CD8 memory was given one plate. To estimate repertoire size and how much clonotype sharing occurs between individuals, the study deeply sequenced the blood TCR repertoires of several healthy adults. To increase sequencing depth and limit assay-specific biases, different laboratories used diverse techniques to prepare libraries and sequence TCR repertoires. Each donor's leukapheresis produced roughly between about 0.85 and 10 billion PBMCs. What the authors observed across the whole study: The genetic and exposure-history diversity represented was limited by the small number of donors. Incomplete sequencing was indicated by rarefaction of sorted-subset datasets, despite the large sequencing depth. Higher generation probabilities were observed for clonotypes shared by all four sorted-subset donors than for non-shared clonotypes. Sampling was restricted to blood, and TCR repertoires in tissues likely differ from the TCR repertoires found in blood. Pairwise subsampling indicated that sequencing depth was expected to affect the degree of clonotype sharing among donors. Roughly 5.2% of naive CD4, around 3.5% of naive CD8, about 2.1% of memory CD4, and approximately 0.39% of memory CD8 clonotypes were shared across a few donors. Naive subsets generally had larger estimated clonotype richness than memory subsets.

V is cut by 6 bases and J by 4 bases, and the space between the germline ends is 12 bases. The CDR3 spans 13 residues, from the cysteine through the phenylalanine. Only the CDR3 DNA stays, 39 bases, in frame from base 1. The germline V gene sets CDR1 to SNHLY and CDR2 to FYNNEI. On this clone: Its antigen remains undetermined. No base quality values were provided; no much bigger clone lies one nucleotide off.

Using the deep immunoSEQ assay, multiplex PCR amplified TCR CDR3 regions from genomic DNA. Extracted genomic DNA from each cell subset was spread evenly across all wells of several immunoSEQ 96-well plates, with each plate serving as a replicate. For sorted subsets, each replicate PCR was loaded with roughly 0.2 ug genomic DNA, equivalent to some 31,000 T cell genomes. The purified libraries were quantified using a Qubit 3.0 fluorometer, sized with a Bioanalyzer 2100, and then quantified again using the KAPA Library Quantification kit. Every immunoSEQ 96-well plate was sequenced on a dedicated single-read 150-cycle Illumina NextSeq 550 flow cell. Processing in the source paper ran as follows. Because the immunoSEQ output included only junctional sequences and no quality scores, the filtering could not be the same as the filtering used for full-length reads. To assign V/J genes and CDR3, sequences were annotated using PyIR, a Python wrapper for IgBLAST v1.9, with IMGT germline references. Any read was removed if the V/J assignment was weak (E-value above 1e-6), the CDR3 was missing, or the read contained stop codons, out-of-frame junctions, or ambiguous translated residues. V3J clonotypes were defined as sequences sharing an identical inferred V gene, J gene, and CDR3 amino acid sequence. Percentage overlap between repertoires was computed as shared unique clonotypes divided by the size of the smaller repertoire. Repertoire richness was assessed with RTK rarefaction, the Chao1 estimator, and Recon v2.1 estimates of unobserved clonotypes. OLGA was used to compute generation probabilities for all TCRbeta clonotypes that the gDNA method yielded from a handful of donors. The table was pulled from immuneACCESS by TCRdb, which kept in-frame rearrangements only. Such tables lose some clones; where checked, under half of the loss comes from unresolved V genes, and the rest has no known cause. V and J calls and clone size are those listed in that table; D and trimming were worked out from the DNA. The table for this sample lists approximately 1.1 million clones; around 82% of them were counted only once. The ten biggest clones cover about 0.52% of the sample.

The donors were healthy, HIV-negative adults who had no recently reported acute infections or vaccinations. All donors were Caucasian adults living in Nashville, Tennessee, USA. CD4+ T cells were enriched by magnetic negative selection; naive cells were then positively selected on CD45RA, and the negative fraction formed the memory subset. After blood collection by leukapheresis, PBMCs were isolated using Ficoll-Histopaque density gradient centrifugation and then cryopreserved in the vapor phase of liquid nitrogen. Analytical flow cytometry was used to check the purity and quantity of each magnetically sorted T cell population. Each sorted fraction had its genomic DNA isolated and then quantified by UV absorbance on a Nanodrop 2000c.

The sequenced material came from memory CD4+ T cells from PBMCs. The cell subset or site label corresponds to: CD45RA-negative fraction. The sequence came from a man aged 18 to 30 in good health. Some clones in this sample may be carry-over from other donors' samples. The chain employs TRBV2 and TRBJ1-2; confidence is insufficient to name the D gene. CDR3 reads: CASSPDGSYGYTF. The nucleotides are TGTGCCAGCAGCCCGGATGGATCCTATGGCTACACCTTC.